This TCR beta chain was recovered during a study of OX40 agonist ivuxolimab in advanced cancers. Germline assignment: CDR1 WNHNN and CDR2 SYGVQD (reference sequence). This CDR3 comprises 16 residues. Trimming at V came to 6 bases and at J to 3 bases, leaving 6 bases not matched to a gene. The protocol was immunoSEQ multiplex PCR, while the TCRdb copy is restricted to in-frame clones and leaves out a portion. The data hold tens of thousands of clones, with roughly 73% observed a single time. The chain is built from TRBV10-1 and TRBJ2-1; 12 positions match TRBD2. The source was CD4+ or CD8+ T cells sorted from blood, collected in a trial of the OX40 agonist ivuxolimab. The TCR sequence derives from an adult with an advanced solid tumor such as melanoma, head and neck, liver or kidney cancer. CDR3 nucleotide sequence: TGCGCCAGCAGCTCTAGCGGGAGGGCCGACTACAATGAGCAGTTCTTC. This translates into CASSSSGRADYNEQFF.